This T cell receptor (beta chain) was sequenced for a study of post-analysis software for immune sequencing data. About the research overall: Recorded subtypes: relapsing-remitting, secondary progressive, progressive-relapsing; some patients unannotated. Findings and caveats of the study: Five TRBV segments occurring more often in patients than controls included TRBV5-6, TRBV5-1 and TRBV20-1. For normalized Chao1 diversity, multiple sclerosis patients scored significantly lower than controls did. Clustering by F measure revealed strong co-clustering among samples prepared together in one batch.

This clonotype was detected ten times or more. The target antigen is unknown. TCR beta cDNA libraries had unique molecular identifiers. Yield was roughly 0.5 million cDNA molecules from roughly 0.93 to 9.6 million T cells. Using its own MiXCR run on the PCR reads, TCRdb lists one record per CDR3 protein. The data hold 750,000 to 900,000 distinct CDR3 sequences, with about 43% observed a single time. The CDR3 runs 14 residues. CDR1 and CDR2 from the germline V gene are LNHNV and YYDKDF (reference sequence). V gave up 0 bases and J gave up 7 bases; unmatched junction bases: 2. Material for sequencing was blood. V usage is TRBV15 and J usage is TRBJ2-2; 7 bases align to TRBD2. The TCR comes from a girl aged 10 to 17 with multiple sclerosis. The CDR3 loop reads CATSRDREGGELFF. As DNA, the CDR3 is TGTGCCACCAGCAGAGACAGGGAGGGCGGGGAGCTGTTTTTT. Full variable domain (rest looked up from reference TRBV15 and TRBJ2-2): DAMVIQNPRYQVTQFGKPVTLSCSQTLNHNVMYWYQQKSSQAPKLLFHYYDKDFNNEADTPDNFQSRRPNTSFCFLDIRSPGLGDTAMYLCATSRDREGGELFFGEGSRLTVL.